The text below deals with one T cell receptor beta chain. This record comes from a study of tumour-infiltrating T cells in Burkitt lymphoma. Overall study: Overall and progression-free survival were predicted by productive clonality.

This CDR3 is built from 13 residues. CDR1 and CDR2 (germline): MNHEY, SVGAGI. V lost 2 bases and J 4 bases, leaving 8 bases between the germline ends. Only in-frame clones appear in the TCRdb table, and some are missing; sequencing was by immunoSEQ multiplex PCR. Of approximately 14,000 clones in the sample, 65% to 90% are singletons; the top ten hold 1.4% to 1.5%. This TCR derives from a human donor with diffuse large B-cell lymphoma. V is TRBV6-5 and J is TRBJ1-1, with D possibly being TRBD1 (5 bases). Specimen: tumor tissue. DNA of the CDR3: TGTGCCAGCAGTTACGGGGCAGTCACTGAAGCTTTCTTT. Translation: CASSYGAVTEAFF.